This T cell receptor beta chain emerged from a study of T cells after yellow fever vaccination. With regard to this clonotype: Its antigen is not known.

TCRdb called the 5' RACE reads again in MiXCR, with one record for every CDR3 protein. Of nearly 550,000 distinct CDR3 sequences listed, less than 20% are singletons. Germline loops: CDR1 KGHDR, CDR2 SFDVKD. CDR3 length: 14 amino acids. Trimming shortened V by 1 base and J by 6 bases, and 9 bases separated the two germline ends. Study-wide results and caveats: The secondary response was weaker but peaked faster, day 5 versus 15.

This TCR derives from a man younger than 40 who received the YFV17D yellow fever vaccine. The J gene is TRBJ1-5, the V gene TRBV24-1; D call uncertain. Sequenced material: PBMCs, taken 15 days after the yellow fever booster vaccination. CDR3 amino acids: CATSDFESSQPQHF. CDR3 sequence (DNA): TGTGCCACCAGTGATTTCGAGAGCTCTCAGCCCCAGCATTTT.